Listed here are 15 T cell receptor beta chains from one sample, sequenced in a study of graft-versus-host responses after intestinal transplantation. Antigens of these TCRs are unknown. Assay used: immunoSEQ multiplex PCR; TCRdb lists only in-frame clones, some missing. The sample has about 70,000 clones, almost 90% seen once. The sample in question was unstimulated CD8+ T cells sorted from spleen or lymph node cells, obtained before transplant. The receptors were sampled from a human donor who was the organ donor for an intestinal transplant.

This clone was seen only once. J is TRBJ2-3 and V is TRBV28; TRBD2 matches at 10 bases. This CDR3 has 15 residues. The germline V gene encodes CDR1 MDHEN and CDR2 SYDVKM. With 11 bases clipped from V and 5 bases from J, the junction kept 13 bases outside the gene matches. This CDR3 reads CALKASGGALDTQYF. The CDR3 region has the DNA TGTGCCCTGAAAGCCAGCGGGGGGGCCTTAGATACGCAGTATTTT.

This clone was seen a single time. The rearrangement links TRBV9 to TRBJ1-2; D ambiguous. The V end was cut by 0 bases, the J end by 4 bases, with 10 bases between. Germline V lookup: CDR1 SGDLS, CDR2 YYNGEE. This CDR3 spans 14 amino acids. As DNA, the CDR3 is TGTGCCAGCAGCGTAGCTGAAGCCCCCTATGGCTACACCTTC. Translated: CASSVAEAPYGYTF.

The chain links TRBV19 to TRBJ1-1; D gene ambiguous. Trimming stripped 3 bases from V and 3 bases from J, with 8 bases between. This CDR3 contains 13 residues. From germline, CDR1 is LNHDA and CDR2 SQIVND (reference sequence). The CDR3 protein is CASSISADTEAFF. The CDR3 bases are TGTGCCAGTAGTATTTCTGCGGACACTGAAGCTTTCTTT.

Here the CDR3 DNA reads TGTGCCAGCCGACGGGCCGGACAACGTGGCTACACCTTC. Its protein is CASRRAGQRGYTF. The chain combines TRBV6-6 with TRBJ1-2, with a tentative D call TRBD1 (5 bases). In germline, CDR1 is MNHNY, CDR2 SVGAGI (reference sequence). The CDR3 has 13 residues. Trimming shortened V by 8 bases and J by 7 bases, and 17 bases separated the two germline ends.

This sequence joins TRBV10-3 and TRBJ2-3; D perhaps matches TRBD1 (6 bases). The CDR3 is 13 residues long. In germline, CDR1 is ENHRY, CDR2 SYGVKD. Trimming removed 6 bases from V and 4 bases from J, with 11 bases in between. CDR3 loop: CAISEDSPDTQYF. CDR3 coding DNA: TGTGCCATCAGCGAGGACAGTCCAGATACGCAGTATTTT.

The genes are TRBV6-5 and TRBJ1-3; 9 bases match TRBD1. Germline trimming cut 5 bases from V and 4 bases from J; bases unmatched to any gene: 3. Germline CDR1 MNHEY, CDR2 SVGAGI. The CDR3 has 14 residues. CDR3 residues: CASSEGTGGNTIYF. CDR3 sequence (DNA): TGTGCCAGCAGTGAAGGGACAGGGGGAAACACCATATATTTT.

This chain links TRBV10-1 with TRBJ2-3; no reliable D call. Germline CDR1 is WNHNN and CDR2 is SYGVQD (reference sequence). There are 12 residues in the CDR3. The ends were cut back, 7 bases at V and 4 bases at J, with 9 bases in the middle. Here the CDR3 reads CASIRISDTQYF. In DNA form, the CDR3 reads TGCGCCAGCATCAGAATATCAGATACGCAGTATTTT.

This CDR3 reads CASGDRPNSYEQYV. The CDR3 DNA reads TGTGCCAGCGGGGACAGGCCTAACTCCTACGAGCAGTACGTC. The chain joins TRBV2 to TRBJ2-7, with 8 bases fitting TRBD1. The J segment lost 0 bases and the V segment lost 8 bases, leaving 6 bases of the junction unmatched. From germline, CDR1 is SNHLY and CDR2 FYNNEI. The CDR3 sequence is 14 residues long.

This chain uses TRBV6-5 with TRBJ2-3; the match to TRBD1 covers 9 bases. In germline, CDR1 is MNHEY, CDR2 SVGAGI. CDR3 length: 15 residues. V shed 3 bases and J 2 bases; nucleotides not matched to a gene: 3. CDR3 residues: CASSYRDRATDTQYF. The DNA of the CDR3 is TGTGCCAGCAGTTATCGGGACAGGGCCACAGATACGCAGTATTTT.

This clone has just one count. V is TRBV2 and J is TRBJ1-2, with TRBD1 identical over 7 bases. J was trimmed by 0 bases and V by 4 bases; bases with no gene match: 11. This CDR3 is built from 17 residues. Per germline, CDR1 SNHLY and CDR2 FYNNEI. The CDR3 protein is CASSGLDRAKANYGYTF. CDR3 DNA: TGTGCCAGCAGTGGCCTCGACAGGGCCAAAGCTAACTATGGCTACACCTTC.

The chain joins TRBV2 to TRBJ1-5; a weak D match, TRBD1 (5 bases). The CDR3 length is 14 residues. Germline CDR1 SNHLY, CDR2 FYNNEI. Trimming left V 3 bases short and J 2 bases short, with 8 bases between. CDR3 protein: CASSEEGRNQPQHF. The CDR3 region has the DNA TGTGCCAGCAGTGAGGAGGGGCGCAATCAGCCCCAGCATTTT. Combining the CDR3 with reference TRBV2 and TRBJ1-5 gives the whole variable domain EPEVTQTPSHQVTQMGQEVILRCVPISNHLYFYWYRQILGQKVEFLVSFYNNEISEKSEIFDDQFSVERPDGSNFTLKIRSTKLEDSAMYFCASSEEGRNQPQHFGDGTRLSIL.

The chain employs TRBV28 and TRBJ1-5, with a possible D match to TRBD1 (5 bases). This CDR3 region has 16 residues. The V end was cut by 6 bases, the J end by 3 bases, with 18 bases between. From germline, CDR1 is MDHEN and CDR2 SYDVKM. For the CDR3, the DNA is TGTGCCAGCAGCTCCAGTCAGGGATCCGTCAATCAGCCCCAGCATTTT. Amino acids: CASSSSQGSVNQPQHF.

This clone has only a few counts. This chain joins TRBV5-4 and TRBJ1-2, with 7 bases identical to TRBD1. The CDR3 has 14 amino acids. V lost 5 bases and J lost 8; bases outside the gene matches: 12. CDR1 is SGHNT, CDR2 YYREEE, per germline (reference sequence). CDR3: CASREDREQEGYTF. DNA of the CDR3: TGTGCCAGCAGGGAAGACAGGGAACAAGAAGGCTACACCTTC.

The chain has TRBV2 and TRBJ2-7; 8 nucleotides line up with TRBD1. This CDR3 contains 15 residues. J gave up 7 bases and V 3 bases, and 11 bases lay outside the gene matches. Germline values: CDR1 SNHLY, CDR2 FYNNEI. CDR3 region: CASSDPGDRPLEQYV. The CDR3, as DNA: TGTGCCAGCAGTGATCCCGGGGACAGGCCCTTAGAGCAGTACGTC.

The chain recombines TRBV14 with TRBJ1-2; D might be TRBD1 (5 bases). Germline values: CDR1 SGHDN, CDR2 FVKESK. Trimming cost V 2 bases and J 4 bases, with 17 bases left between them. The length of the CDR3 is 16 residues. CDR3 sequence: CASSQTAWGGSYGYTF. CDR3 nucleotide sequence: TGTGCCAGCAGCCAAACCGCCTGGGGGGGTAGCTATGGCTACACCTTC.